The next 32 T cell receptor beta chains were all read from a single sample in a study of blood T cell repertoires in COVID-19. Measured with immunoSEQ multiplex PCR; TCRdb has only the in-frame clones, and not every one. The sample consists of more than 110,000 clones, about four fifths of them appearing once. Sequenced: peripheral blood. Receptor source: a human donor in a cohort sampled during active COVID-19.

The rearrangement links TRBV2 to TRBJ2-7; D perhaps matches TRBD1 (6 bases). V lost 4 bases and J 5 bases, leaving 18 bases between the germline ends. The CDR3 loop spans 15 amino acids. Germline assignment: CDR1 SNHLY and CDR2 FYNNEI. CDR3 sequence (DNA): TGTGCCAGCAGTGCAGAAGGGGGACATATGAACGAGCAGTACTTC. Protein product: CASSAEGGHMNEQYF.

The J gene is TRBJ1-2, the V gene TRBV12-3 or TRBV12-4; the D gene is possibly TRBD1 (6 bases). V lost 6 bases to trimming and J lost 2 bases, with 10 bases between them. CDR3 length equals 13 residues. CDR3 bases: TGTGCCAGCAGACTCCAGGGGAACTATGGCTACACCTTC. It codes for CASRLQGNYGYTF.

The V call is TRBV4-1, the J call TRBJ2-1, with 7 bases identical to TRBD2. Looked up from germline, CDR1 is MGHRA and CDR2 is YSYEKL. With 4 bases clipped from V and 3 bases from J, the junction kept 6 bases outside the gene matches. The CDR3 is made up of 15 amino acids. CDR3 coding DNA: TGCGCCAGCAGCCGAGCCGGGGACTACTACAATGAGCAGTTCTTC. As protein: CASSRAGDYYNEQFF.

This clone was picked up one time. The rearrangement uses TRBV19 and TRBJ1-1; D gene uncertain. Trimming shortened V by 4 bases and J by 1 base, and 13 bases separated the two germline ends. There are 15 residues in the CDR3. Germline assignment: CDR1 LNHDA and CDR2 SQIVND (reference sequence). The CDR3, as DNA: TGTGCCAGTAGTACACAACACAACGCGAACACTGAAGCTTTCTTT. It yields the protein CASSTQHNANTEAFF.

The chain has TRBV7-2 and TRBJ1-4; possible D gene TRBD1, 6 bases. V lost 4 bases, J lost 5 bases, and 14 bases lay in between. The CDR3 has 15 amino acids. Germline CDR1 is SGHTA and CDR2 is FQGNSA. The CDR3 bases are TGTGCCAGCAGCTCAACAGGGAGGGAAAATGAAAAACTGTTTTTT. It is translated as CASSSTGRENEKLFF.

The chain uses TRBV2 and TRBJ2-1; 7 bases fit TRBD1. The J segment lost 8 bases and the V segment lost 5 bases, leaving 9 bases of the junction unmatched. The CDR3 has 14 residues. The germline gives CDR1 SNHLY, CDR2 FYNNEI. In nucleotides, the CDR3 is TGTGCCAGCAGTAGGGGGCCTCCAAGGCATGAGCAGTTCTTC. It is translated as CASSRGPPRHEQFF.

The sample holds a few counts of this clone. This rearrangement joins TRBV5-1 to TRBJ2-1; D remains ambiguous. V lost 4 bases, J lost 1 base, and 18 bases lay in between. This CDR3 contains 17 residues. Germline lookup yields CDR1 SGHRS and CDR2 YFSETQ. The CDR3 region has the DNA TGCGCCAGCAGCCCCCAGAGTCCCCCGAGGTCCTACAATGAGCAGTTCTTC. It codes for CASSPQSPPRSYNEQFF.

The J gene is TRBJ1-5, the V gene TRBV3-1 (or the pseudogene TRBV3-2); D possibly corresponds to TRBD1 (6 bases). The CDR3 length is 15 residues. From germline, CDR1 is LGHDT and CDR2 YNNKEL (reference sequence). V was pared by 6 bases and J by 2 bases, with 14 bases between. DNA for the CDR3: TGTGCCAGCAGTCCCGGGACACAGGGCAATCAGCCCCAGCATTTT. It encodes CASSPGTQGNQPQHF.

The chain links TRBV5-4 to TRBJ2-7, with 7 bases lining up with TRBD1. J lost 2 bases, V lost 4 bases, and 6 bases had no gene match. CDR1 SGHNT and CDR2 YYREEE come from the germline V gene (reference sequence). This CDR3 comprises 14 residues. The CDR3 nucleotides are TGTGCCAGCAGCCCTGGGACAGAGCCCTACGAGCAGTACTTC. This codes for CASSPGTEPYEQYF.

The chain employs TRBV6-1 and TRBJ2-3; 8 bases fit TRBD1. V was pared by 1 base and J by 8 bases, with 8 bases of the junction left unmatched. This CDR3 comprises 15 residues. Germline assignment: CDR1 MNHNS and CDR2 SASEGT. The CDR3 sequence: CASSEGQGWIGTQYF. CDR3 nucleotide sequence: TGTGCCAGCAGTGAAGGACAGGGGTGGATCGGTACGCAGTATTTT.

This chain links TRBV19 with TRBJ2-2; TRBD1 matches 7 bases. Unmatched junction bases numbered 9, after V lost 6 bases and J lost 5 bases. Germline CDR1 is LNHDA and CDR2 is SQIVND (reference sequence). This CDR3 has 15 amino acids. The CDR3 loop is CASRNDRAFTGELFF. The DNA for the CDR3 is TGTGCCAGTAGAAATGACAGGGCGTTTACCGGGGAGCTGTTTTTT.

The chain has TRBV2 and TRBJ2-3, with unresolved D. V was cut by 4 bases and J by 4 bases, with 9 bases left in between. The CDR3 is 13 amino acids. In germline, CDR1 is SNHLY, CDR2 FYNNEI. The CDR3 DNA reads TGTGCCAGCAGTGTTGACTTGTCAGATACGCAGTATTTT. Translating it yields CASSVDLSDTQYF.

The CDR3 loop is CCQQGLEQYF. CDR3 nucleotides: TGTTGCCAGCAGGGATTGGAGCAGTACTTC. The rearrangement links TRBV6-4 to TRBJ2-7; tentatively, D is TRBD1 (5 bases). The CDR3 totals 10 residues. Germline CDR1 MRHNA, CDR2 SNTAGT.

This chain joins TRBV19 and TRBJ1-1, with 7 bases aligning to TRBD1. CDR3 length: 16 residues. Germline lookup yields CDR1 LNHDA and CDR2 SQIVND (reference sequence). V lost 3 bases and J lost 5; bases outside the gene matches: 12. This chain's CDR3 is CASSIKTNRGGTEAFF. The DNA for the CDR3 is TGTGCCAGTAGTATTAAAACAAACAGGGGCGGGACTGAAGCTTTCTTT.

CDR3 DNA sequence: TGTGCCAGCAGCCAACTTTCCGGGGTCAATGAGCAGTTCTTC. Translating it yields CASSQLSGVNEQFF. The V call is TRBV14, the J call TRBJ2-1; possible D gene TRBD2, 5 bases. The CDR3 runs 14 residues. Germline CDR1 is SGHDN and CDR2 is FVKESK. V dropped 2 bases and J dropped 6 bases, with 11 bases sitting between them. The complete variable domain, with remaining parts taken from reference TRBV14 and TRBJ2-1, reads EAGVTQFPSHSVIEKGQTVTLRCDPISGHDNLYWYRRVMGKEIKFLLHFVKESKQDESGMPNNRFLAERTGGTYSTLKVQPAELEDSGVYFCASSQLSGVNEQFFGPGTRLTVL.

With respect to this clone: One end of the junction is discordant with germline, which a read error may explain. This sequence joins TRBV18 and TRBJ2-7; tentative D call: TRBD1 (6 bases). The CDR3 consists of 14 residues. Looked up from germline, CDR1 is KGHSH and CDR2 is LQKENI. The CDR3 nucleotides read TGTGCCAGCTCACCAAGGGGGACGTCCTCCGAGCAGTACTTC. Its protein product is CASSPRGTSSEQYF.

The chain couples TRBV20-1 to TRBJ2-7; D call uncertain. CDR3 length equals 14 residues. CDR1 is DFQATT, CDR2 SNEGSKA, per germline (reference sequence). The V end lost 3 bases, the J end lost 6 bases, and 18 bases lay between the germline ends. CDR3 protein: CSASQPHVPGEQYF. In DNA, the CDR3 is TGCAGTGCTAGTCAGCCCCACGTACCGGGCGAGCAGTACTTC.

The rearrangement joins TRBV6-4 to TRBJ2-3, with D maybe TRBD2 (7 bases). The germline V and J ends were trimmed by 3 bases and 4 bases, with 11 bases remaining between them. Germline V gives CDR1 MRHNA, CDR2 SNTAGT. The CDR3 is made up of 14 amino acids. DNA for the CDR3: TGTGCCAGCAGTGATAGGGGGGGGCCAGATACGCAGTATTTT. As protein: CASSDRGGPDTQYF.

The chain recombines TRBV9 with TRBJ2-1; perhaps TRBD2 as D (6 bases). The germline gives CDR1 SGDLS, CDR2 YYNGEE. This CDR3 has 14 residues. V was pared by 3 bases and J by 8 bases, with 15 bases between. Here the CDR3 reads CASSGAGPADEQFF. The CDR3 DNA sequence: TGTGCCAGCAGCGGCGCGGGACCGGCCGATGAGCAGTTCTTC.

The chain recombines TRBV5-1 with TRBJ1-2, with 7 bases matching TRBD1. The CDR3 has 13 amino acids. The V gene's germline CDR1 is SGHRS and CDR2 YFSETQ. V shed 4 bases and J 4 bases; nucleotides not matched to a gene: 4. The CDR3: CASSATGSYGYTF. The CDR3 DNA is TGCGCCAGCAGCGCGACAGGGTCCTATGGCTACACCTTC.

This rearrangement joins TRBV5-1 to TRBJ1-5; 7 positions match TRBD1. The V and J ends lost 2 bases and 6 bases, in that order; junction bases with no gene match: 5. CDR1 and CDR2 (germline): SGHRS, YFSETQ. The length of the CDR3 is 14 residues. The CDR3 is CASSLTGVGQPQHF. In DNA form, the CDR3 reads TGCGCCAGCAGCTTAACAGGGGTGGGTCAGCCCCAGCATTTT.

The CDR3: CASQSSRFYEQYF. For the CDR3, the DNA is TGTGCCAGCCAGTCCTCCAGGTTCTACGAGCAGTACTTC. The chain carries TRBV7-9 and TRBJ2-7; no reliable D call. The CDR3 has 13 residues. Germline CDR1 reads SEHNR; CDR2 reads FQNEAQ (reference sequence). V dropped 8 bases and J dropped 3 bases, with 14 bases sitting between them.

V usage is TRBV18 and J usage is TRBJ2-7; D is perhaps TRBD1 (6 bases). Trimming stripped 2 bases from V and 6 bases from J, with 14 bases between. Germline-derived CDR1 and CDR2 are KGHSH and LQKENI. The CDR3 has 14 amino acids. The DNA for the CDR3 is TGTGCCAGCTCACCATTCTTGGGGGCTGGCGAGCAGTACTTC. Translation gives CASSPFLGAGEQYF.

The rearrangement uses TRBV11-1 and TRBJ2-7; D call uncertain. Trimming left V 1 base short and J 3 bases short, with 13 bases between. This CDR3 is 15 amino acids long. Germline V gives CDR1 SGHAT, CDR2 FQDESV (reference sequence). CDR3 region: CASSLVLGNHYEQYF. The CDR3 coding sequence is TGTGCCAGCAGCTTAGTTCTAGGTAACCACTACGAGCAGTACTTC.

The chain employs TRBV2 and TRBJ1-2; D ambiguous. The CDR3 runs to 16 residues. From germline, CDR1 is SNHLY and CDR2 FYNNEI. The V gene lost 7 bases and the J gene lost 2 bases, with 20 bases spanning the gap. This CDR3 is CASMLTGGEVNYGYTF. The DNA of the CDR3 is TGTGCCAGCATGTTAACCGGCGGGGAAGTGAACTATGGCTACACCTTC.

The chain joins TRBV5-8 to TRBJ2-1; 14 bases are a match to TRBD2. This CDR3 comprises 15 residues. Germline-derived CDR1 and CDR2 are SGHTS and YDEGEE. The trim removed 4 bases at V and 7 bases at J, leaving 4 bases unmatched. In nucleotides, the CDR3 is TGTGCCAGCAGCCCGGGACTAGCGGGGGTAAATGAGCAGTTCTTC. This translates into CASSPGLAGVNEQFF.

The rearrangement links TRBV15 to TRBJ1-1; D unresolved. Between the trimmed V and J ends, which lost 0 bases and 0 bases, there was a span of 2 bases. This CDR3 comprises 13 residues. Per the germline V gene, CDR1 is LNHNV and CDR2 is YYDKDF (reference sequence). Written as DNA, the CDR3 is TGTGCCACCAGCAGAGATATGAACACTGAAGCTTTCTTT. It specifies CATSRDMNTEAFF.

This chain links TRBV6-1 with TRBJ1-5; 7 bases agree with TRBD1. V shed 2 bases, J shed 0 bases, and the junction held 4 bases outside the gene matches. The CDR3 has 16 residues. The germline gives CDR1 MNHNS, CDR2 SASEGT. The CDR3 DNA reads as TGTGCCAGCAGTGAAAAGGGACAGAATAGCAATCAGCCCCAGCATTTT. It yields the protein CASSEKGQNSNQPQHF.

This clone turned up a few times. CDR3 coding DNA: TGTGCCATCAGTGACGTATCAGGAGAAGCTTTCTTT. It translates to CAISDVSGEAFF. The chain uses TRBV10-3 and TRBJ1-1; D is ambiguous. Trimming left V 3 bases short and J 8 bases short, with 10 bases between. The CDR3 runs 12 residues. In germline, CDR1 is ENHRY, CDR2 SYGVKD.

The chain joins TRBV10-3 to TRBJ2-1; 8 bases are shared with TRBD1. CDR1 ENHRY and CDR2 SYGVKD come from the germline V gene. This CDR3 spans 15 amino acids. J was trimmed by 6 bases and V by 5 bases; bases with no gene match: 9. The CDR3 reads CAISPGQDDLNEQFF. DNA of the CDR3: TGTGCCATCAGTCCGGGACAGGACGATCTCAATGAGCAGTTCTTC.

The chain has TRBV6-5 and TRBJ1-5; the match to TRBD1 covers 9 bases. Trimming removed 6 bases from V and 0 bases from J; junction bases left unmatched: 3. The germline gives CDR1 MNHEY, CDR2 SVGAGI. The CDR3 has 15 residues. CDR3 in amino acids: CASSRDRDSNQPQHF. For the CDR3, the DNA is TGTGCCAGCAGCCGGGACAGGGATAGCAATCAGCCCCAGCATTTT.

This clone was seen more than once but under ten times. J is TRBJ1-4 and V is TRBV5-6; 9 bases agree with TRBD1. Losses at the gene ends were 3 bases for V and 8 bases for J; bases not matched to a gene: 8. Germline V gene lookup returns CDR1 SGHDT and CDR2 YYEEEE. The CDR3 contains 15 residues. CDR3 DNA: TGTGCCAGCAGCTGGGGACAGGGTGTTAAGGAAAAACTGTTTTTT. It encodes CASSWGQGVKEKLFF.